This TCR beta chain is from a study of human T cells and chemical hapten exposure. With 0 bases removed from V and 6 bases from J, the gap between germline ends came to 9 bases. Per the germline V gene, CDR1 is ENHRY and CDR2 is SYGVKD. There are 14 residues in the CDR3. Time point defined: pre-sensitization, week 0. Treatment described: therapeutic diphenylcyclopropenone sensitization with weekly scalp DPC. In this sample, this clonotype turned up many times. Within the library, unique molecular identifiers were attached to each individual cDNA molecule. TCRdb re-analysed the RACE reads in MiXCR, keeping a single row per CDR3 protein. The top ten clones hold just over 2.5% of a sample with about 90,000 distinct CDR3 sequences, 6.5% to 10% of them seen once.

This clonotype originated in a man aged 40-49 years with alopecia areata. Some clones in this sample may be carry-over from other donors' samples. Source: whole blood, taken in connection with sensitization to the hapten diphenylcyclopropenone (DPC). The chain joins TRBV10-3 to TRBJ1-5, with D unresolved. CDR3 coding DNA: TGTGCCATCAGTGAGTCCGGGGAGGCTCAGCCCCAGCATTTT. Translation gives CAISESGEAQPQHF.